Reported below is one T cell receptor (beta chain). The antigen remains unidentified. The CDR3 length is 16 residues. Trimming shortened V by 2 bases and J by 1 base, and 12 bases separated the two germline ends. Germline lookup yields CDR1 MDHEN and CDR2 SYDVKM. The source of the sample is a study of beta chain features in type 1 diabetes. Reverse transcription of all isolated RNA meant that expressed TCRB transcripts were sequenced. Sequenced by immunoSEQ multiplex PCR; TCRdb stores in-frame clones only, minus some. Found here are a few hundred thousand clones, approximately 11% of them singletons; the top ten hold roughly 1.4%. Notes on the study in general: TCRB CDR3s from Type 1 diabetes patients were moderately but significantly shorter in all four CD4+ subsets. Insertions were fewer and deletions more numerous at VDJ junctions in type 1 diabetes patients. Relative to healthy donors, patients appeared to have naive, central memory and Treg TCRB repertoires that were more similar.

Sequencing used central memory CD4+ T cells from blood. The chain couples TRBV28 to TRBJ2-1; D is undetermined. The source of this sequence is a man aged 18 to 30 in good health. CDR3 sequence reads: CASSLPNQLSYNEQFF. The CDR3 DNA sequence: TGTGCCAGCAGTTTACCGAACCAGCTTTCCTACAATGAGCAGTTCTTC.